This T cell receptor beta chain was sequenced for a study of cytomegalovirus exposure and HLA in healthy donors. General study points: There were approximately 150 TCR beta chains listed as cytomegalovirus-associated.

CDR3 length: 15 amino acids. Losses at the gene ends were 3 bases for V and 6 bases for J; bases not matched to a gene: 9. Germline CDR1 and CDR2: SGDLS and YYNGEE. With respect to this clone: As yet, its antigen is unknown.

This table comes from immunoSEQ multiplex PCR, and its TCRdb copy is limited to in-frame clones, with some not included. The table records about 200,000 clones, roughly 86% of them present only once. The sequence was obtained from a woman aged 18-29 years in good health and CMV-seronegative. This chain joins TRBV9 and TRBJ2-5; 9 bases fit TRBD2. Sequences were obtained from PBMCs. The CDR3 protein is CASSGGSSGGQTQYF. The CDR3 DNA reads as TGTGCCAGCAGCGGGGGAAGTAGCGGGGGACAGACCCAGTACTTC.